The 20 T cell receptor beta chains in this list originate from one sample, sequenced in a study of T cell repertoires in cytomegalovirus infection. Using its own MiXCR run on the reads, TCRdb lists one record per CDR3 protein. The sample gives roughly 240,000 distinct CDR3 sequences, under 8.5% of which show up once; 5.5% to 6.5% is in the top ten. The sample was PBMCs. These receptors originate from a human donor in good health (CMV status not recorded). Some clones in this sample may be carry-over from other donors' samples.

The sample holds many counts of this clonotype. The V and J genes are TRBV6-5 and TRBJ2-5, with D unclear. V dropped 0 bases and J dropped 4 bases, with 12 bases sitting between them. Germline V gene data show CDR1 as MNHEY and CDR2 as SVGAGI. The CDR3 consists of 15 residues. Here the CDR3 reads CASSYSSSPRETQYF. DNA for the CDR3: TGTGCCAGCAGTTACTCCAGCTCACCTCGAGAGACCCAGTACTTC.

This clonotype was counted ten times or more. The chain joins TRBV12-3 or TRBV12-4 to TRBJ2-2; TRBD2 aligns across 11 bases. The CDR3 sequence is 18 residues long. The V gene end was trimmed by 6 bases and the J gene end by 4 bases; junction bases not matched to a gene: 13. The CDR3 is CASRSAGGLAGPTGELFF. For the CDR3, the DNA is TGTGCCAGCAGGTCGGCAGGCGGACTAGCGGGCCCCACCGGGGAGCTGTTTTTT.

Many counts were recorded for this clonotype. The gene calls are TRBV15 and TRBJ2-3; 15 nucleotides line up with TRBD2. Per the germline V gene, CDR1 is LNHNV and CDR2 is YYDKDF (reference sequence). J was trimmed by 2 bases and V by 5 bases; bases with no gene match: 2. The CDR3 is 16 residues long. The chain's CDR3 is CATSGLAGGITDTQYF. The CDR3 DNA sequence: TGTGCCACCAGCGGACTAGCGGGGGGGATCACAGATACGCAGTATTTT.

This clonotype was detected many times. The chain combines TRBV28 with TRBJ2-4; the D gene is possibly TRBD1 (5 bases). V dropped 6 bases and J dropped 2 bases, with 11 bases sitting between them. The germline V gene encodes CDR1 MDHEN and CDR2 SYDVKM. The CDR3 has 14 residues. The CDR3 DNA follows: TGTGCCAGCAGACCCACAGGAACCAAAAACATTCAGTACTTC. Translated: CASRPTGTKNIQYF.

This clonotype has ten or more counts. V and J are TRBV4-3 and TRBJ2-7, with 10 bases aligning to TRBD1. Looked up from germline, CDR1 is LGHNA and CDR2 is YSLEER. The ends lost 1 base at V and 1 base at J; junction bases unmatched: 7. This CDR3 has 17 amino acids. The CDR3 DNA sequence: TGCGCCAGCAGCCAAGTCGCGACAGGGGGCTTTTCCTACGAGCAGTACTTC. Encoded protein: CASSQVATGGFSYEQYF.

This clonotype came up many times. The chain employs TRBV29-1 and TRBJ2-7; D ambiguous. This CDR3 spans 11 amino acids. With 7 bases removed from V and 2 bases from J, the gap between germline ends came to 9 bases. From germline, CDR1 is SQVTM and CDR2 ANQGSEA. DNA for the CDR3: TGCAGCGCCCGGTGGGCCTACGAGCAGTACTTC. Protein product: CSARWAYEQYF.

This clonotype has at least ten counts. The chain couples TRBV2 to TRBJ1-1, with 11 bases lining up with TRBD1. The germline V gene encodes CDR1 SNHLY and CDR2 FYNNEI. The length of the CDR3 is 15 residues. The J segment lost 6 bases and the V segment lost 7 bases, leaving 10 bases of the junction unmatched. The CDR3 DNA is TGTGCCAGCAAGTCCATGGACAGGGGGCTCGCTGAAGCTTTCTTT. Translation: CASKSMDRGLAEAFF.

This clonotype was counted ten times or more. The CDR3 DNA reads as TGCGCCAGCAGCGTGGACAGGAGTTTTAACACTGAAGCTTTCTTT. Translating it yields CASSVDRSFNTEAFF. The chain is built from TRBV5-1 and TRBJ1-1; 7 bases align to TRBD1. The CDR3 totals 15 residues. With V trimmed by 4 bases and J by 2 bases, 8 bases remained unmatched. The germline CDR1 and CDR2 sequences are SGHRS and YFSETQ. The full variable domain, rest sourced from reference TRBV5-1 and TRBJ1-1, is KAGVTQTPRYLIKTRGQQVTLSCSPISGHRSVSWYQQTPGQGLQFLFEYFSETQRNKGNFPGRFSGRQFSNSRSEMNVSTLELGDSALYLCASSVDRSFNTEAFFGQGTRLTVV.

This clonotype appeared many times. CDR3 nucleotide sequence: TGTGCCAGCTCACCCGGGCAGAGCAATCAGCCCCAGCATTTT. Its translation is CASSPGQSNQPQHF. J is TRBJ1-5 and V is TRBV18, with D unresolved. Germline V lookup: CDR1 KGHSH, CDR2 LQKENI. The ends were cut back, 3 bases at V and 1 base at J, with 7 bases in the middle. This CDR3 has 14 residues.

This clonotype was seen a few times. The chain couples TRBV29-1 to TRBJ2-2, with 14 bases matching TRBD2. The CDR3 contains 19 residues. CDR1 and CDR2 from the germline V gene are SQVTM and ANQGSEA. With V trimmed by 4 bases and J by 5 bases, 15 bases remained unmatched. The CDR3 here is CSVVQSGLAGAVGTGELFF. CDR3 nucleotide sequence: TGCAGCGTTGTTCAATCGGGACTAGCGGGGGCTGTAGGGACCGGGGAGCTGTTTTTT.

At least ten counts were recorded for this clonotype. The rearrangement uses TRBV7-9 and TRBJ2-1; possible D gene TRBD2, 6 bases. The germline gives CDR1 SEHNR, CDR2 FQNEAQ (reference sequence). The length of the CDR3 is 17 residues. V was trimmed by 11 bases and J by 9 bases, leaving 32 bases between them. Here the CDR3 reads CAGRGSSGVPIAGEQFF. The CDR3 DNA reads as TGTGCCGGCCGGGGTAGTAGCGGCGTCCCTATTGCTGGTGAGCAGTTCTTC. The variable domain in full, with the rest retrieved from reference TRBV7-9 and TRBJ2-1, is DTGVSQNPRHKITKRGQNVTFRCDPISEHNRLYWYRQTLGQGPEFLTYFQNEAQLEKSRLLSDRFSAERPKGSFSTLEIQRTEQGDSAMYLCAGRGSSGVPIAGEQFFGPGTRLTVL.

This clonotype was counted ten times or more. This chain connects TRBV7-2 to TRBJ2-2; 8 bases agree with TRBD1. This CDR3 is 13 amino acids long. From germline, CDR1 is SGHTA and CDR2 FQGNSA. V trimming: 11 bases; J trimming: 6 bases; junction bases outside the gene matches: 8. CDR3 in amino acids: CAATGVLSGELFF. The CDR3 DNA is TGTGCCGCGACAGGGGTTTTGTCCGGGGAGCTGTTTTTT.

This clonotype was recorded at least ten times. The rearrangement uses TRBV7-6 and TRBJ2-1, with 7 bases aligning to TRBD2. Looked up from germline, CDR1 is SGHVS and CDR2 is FNYEAQ. The CDR3 covers 17 residues. V lost 0 bases, J lost 0 bases, and 5 bases stayed unmatched. CDR3 in DNA: TGTGCCAGCAGCTTAGCGAGCGGGGCGAGCTCCTACAATGAGCAGTTCTTC. This encodes CASSLASGASSYNEQFF.

This clonotype was recorded at least ten times. CDR3 protein: CSARDIRGLMNTEAFF. The CDR3 coding sequence is TGCAGTGCTAGAGATATCAGGGGACTTATGAACACTGAAGCTTTCTTT. The chain employs TRBV20-1 and TRBJ1-1; D is possibly TRBD1 (6 bases). This CDR3 is 16 amino acids long. Germline assignment: CDR1 DFQATT and CDR2 SNEGSKA (reference sequence). V was clipped by 0 bases and J by 0 bases, with 14 bases between them.

Concerning this clonotype: A much larger clone is a single base away; this may be a read error. The chain is built from TRBV29-1 and TRBJ2-2; no firm D call. The germline gives CDR1 SQVTM, CDR2 ANQGSEA. The CDR3 contains 12 residues. The CDR3 nucleotides read TGCGGCGGTGGGCTGAACACCGGGGAGCTGTTTTTT. Its protein is CGGGLNTGELFF.

This clonotype was counted at least ten times. The genes are TRBV6-6 and TRBJ2-3; 11 bases are a match to TRBD2. Germline-derived CDR1 and CDR2 are MNHNY and SVGAGI (reference sequence). The ends lost 0 bases at V and 2 bases at J; junction bases unmatched: 7. The length of the CDR3 is 18 residues. CDR3 region: CASSYSISGGAATDTQYF. DNA for the CDR3: TGTGCCAGCAGTTACTCGATTAGCGGGGGGGCGGCCACAGATACGCAGTATTTT.

Many counts were recorded for this clonotype. V and J are TRBV11-2 and TRBJ1-3; no reliable D call. The germline V gene encodes CDR1 SGHAT and CDR2 FQNNGV. Trimming left V 5 bases short and J 7 bases short, with 9 bases between. The CDR3 length is 12 residues. This CDR3 reads CASSPGGNTIYF. As DNA, the CDR3 is TGTGCCAGCAGCCCAGGCGGGAACACCATATATTTT.

The rearrangement links TRBV20-1 to TRBJ2-7; TRBD1 agrees at 7 bases. CDR1 is DFQATT and CDR2 is SNEGSKA in the germline V gene (reference sequence). The junction had 4 bases not matched to a gene; V was cut back by 0 bases and J by 2 bases. The CDR3 has 14 amino acids. The CDR3 spells CSAREMGQTYEQYF. DNA for the CDR3: TGCAGTGCTAGAGAGATGGGACAGACCTACGAGCAGTACTTC.

There are many counts of this clonotype. This chain joins TRBV2 and TRBJ2-5; the D is unclear. The V gene lost 2 bases and the J gene lost 2 bases, with 3 bases spanning the gap. The CDR3 length is 12 residues. Germline V gene data show CDR1 as SNHLY and CDR2 as FYNNEI. CDR3 sequence (DNA): TGTGCCAGCAGTGAACAGCAAGAGACCCAGTACTTC. Translated: CASSEQQETQYF.

This clonotype was counted at least ten times. The chain recombines TRBV25-1 with TRBJ2-3, with D possibly matching TRBD2 (5 bases). The CDR3 is 14 residues long. The V and J ends lost 8 bases and 0 bases respectively, with 12 bases between them. Germline V gene lookup returns CDR1 MGHDK and CDR2 SYGVNS. CDR3 sequence: CASLDSLSTDTQYF. The CDR3 DNA follows: TGTGCCAGCCTGGACTCTTTGAGCACAGATACGCAGTATTTT.